This T cell receptor (beta chain) was found in a study of cytomegalovirus exposure and HLA in healthy donors. Study at large: HLA-typed donors contributed some 87 million unique TCRs, which were held in an early data release. Study conclusions and caveats: The majority of CMV-associated TCR beta chains were reported as apparently HLA-restricted in a later analysis. Later genetic work tied a missense DCLRE1C variant to beta-chain V and J trimming.

Trimming shortened V by 5 bases and J by 1 base, and 11 bases separated the two germline ends. The germline V gene has CDR1 MDHEN and CDR2 SYDVKM. This CDR3 is built from 14 residues. Worth noting for this clone: Its antigen is undetermined. This sample includes further DNA sequences coding for the same CDR3.

Vbeta (60) and Jbeta (13) primers were used in the PCR. The method was immunoSEQ multiplex PCR; TCRdb's version includes in-frame clones alone and lacks a portion of them. The profile shows about 150,000 clones, 60% to 80% of them singletons. The sequence was obtained from a man in his thirties or forties in good health and CMV-seropositive. The specimen sequenced was PBMCs. The chain uses TRBV28 and TRBJ1-1; TRBD1 might be the D (6 bases). CDR3 sequence (DNA): TGTGCCAGCAGTCCCCGAGGGGGGAACACTGAAGCTTTCTTT. Its translation is CASSPRGGNTEAFF.